The 9 T cell receptor beta chains given below trace back to one sample, sequenced in a study of liver allograft versus peripheral blood T cells. Study-level information: Recipients' peripheral blood T cell receptor repertoires were compared with those in transplanted livers.

TCRdb called the reads again in MiXCR, with one record for every CDR3 protein. The sample includes approximately 11,000 distinct CDR3 sequences, approximately 22% of them seen just once. The receptors derive from a human patient who had a liver transplant. Some of these T cells may belong to the graft donor.

This clonotype showed up just a few times. This chain links TRBV19 with TRBJ1-5; 8 nucleotides agree with TRBD1. Per germline, CDR1 LNHDA and CDR2 SQIVND (reference sequence). This CDR3 contains 15 residues. Trimming removed 7 bases from V and 5 bases from J; junction bases left unmatched: 10. In DNA, the CDR3 is TGTGCCAGTACCCGCACGACAGGGGTCCATCAGCCCCAGCATTTT. As protein: CASTRTTGVHQPQHF.

By sample share, this clonotype is medium-sized (0.01 to 0.1%). V and J are TRBV18 and TRBJ1-6; TRBD1 is a possible D gene (6 bases). Germline CDR1 reads KGHSH; CDR2 reads LQKENI. Trimming took off 6 bases at V and 5 bases at J, with 14 bases between the two ends. There are 15 residues in the CDR3. The CDR3 here is CASSPRQDHNSPLHF. CDR3 coding DNA: TGTGCCAGCTCTCCCCGACAGGATCATAATTCACCCCTCCACTTT.

This clonotype was detected only a few times. The chain joins TRBV19 to TRBJ1-5; D call uncertain. CDR1 is LNHDA and CDR2 is SQIVND in the germline V gene (reference sequence). V was cut by 0 bases and J by 6 bases, with 6 bases left in between. The CDR3 totals 13 residues. CDR3 residues: CASSIDPPQPQHF. The CDR3 DNA sequence: TGTGCCAGTAGTATAGATCCCCCTCAGCCCCAGCATTTT.

This clonotype was recorded a few times. The J gene is TRBJ2-7, the V gene TRBV13; possible D gene TRBD1, 6 bases. The ends were cut back, 0 bases at V and 0 bases at J, with 9 bases in the middle. This CDR3 region has 15 residues. Germline lookup yields CDR1 PRHDT and CDR2 FYEKMQ (reference sequence). CDR3 amino acids: CASSLGGGSSYEQYF. CDR3 sequence (DNA): TGTGCCAGCAGCTTAGGAGGGGGAAGCTCCTACGAGCAGTACTTC. The whole variable domain, remainder taken from reference TRBV13 and TRBJ2-7, is AAGVIQSPRHLIKEKRETATLKCYPIPRHDTVYWYQQGPGQDPQFLISFYEKMQSDKGSIPDRFSAQQFSDYHSELNMSSLELGDSALYFCASSLGGGSSYEQYFGPGTRLTVT.

This clonotype is deemed medium-sized (0.01 to 0.1%). The V and J genes are TRBV19 and TRBJ1-2, with 9 bases lining up with TRBD1. V lost 3 bases, J lost 1 base, and 9 bases stayed unmatched. Germline CDR1 reads LNHDA; CDR2 reads SQIVND (reference sequence). The CDR3 runs to 17 residues. The CDR3 DNA is TGTGCCAGTAGTATTATAGGGGAGGACAGGGGTAACTATGGCTACACCTTC. Protein sequence: CASSIIGEDRGNYGYTF.

By frequency in the sample, this clonotype is medium-sized. Written as DNA, the CDR3 is TGCAGCGTTCAACAGGGAGGGGGCGGGGAGCTGTTTTTT. It yields the protein CSVQQGGGGELFF. The chain combines TRBV29-1 with TRBJ2-2, with a tentative D call TRBD2 (7 bases). The CDR3 sequence is 13 residues long. The germline V and J ends were trimmed by 5 bases and 7 bases, with 14 bases remaining between them. CDR1 is SQVTM, CDR2 ANQGSEA, per germline.

This clonotype was detected only a few times. V usage is TRBV7-2 and J usage is TRBJ2-7, with D possibly being TRBD2 (6 bases). This CDR3 spans 15 amino acids. The germline gives CDR1 SGHTA, CDR2 FQGNSA. V was shortened by 6 bases and J by 3 bases, with 18 bases between the two germline ends. The CDR3 is CASSYLWAGSYEQYF. In nucleotides, the CDR3 is TGTGCCAGCAGTTATCTCTGGGCGGGGAGCTACGAGCAGTACTTC.

By share, this clonotype counts as medium-sized. The V and J genes are TRBV15 and TRBJ1-2; D is perhaps TRBD1 (5 bases). Germline V CDR1 and CDR2: LNHNV, YYDKDF (reference sequence). V was pared by 1 base and J by 3 bases, with 12 bases between. The CDR3 loop spans 15 amino acids. The CDR3 region is CATSRGPGRDYGYTF. The CDR3 DNA follows: TGTGCCACCAGCAGAGGTCCAGGGAGGGACTATGGCTACACCTTC.

The chain joins TRBV20-1 to TRBJ2-3; possible D gene TRBD2, 7 bases. The CDR3 covers 11 residues. Trimming removed 6 bases at V and 4 bases at J, with 8 bases between. The germline CDR1 and CDR2 sequences are DFQATT and SNEGSKA (reference sequence). Here the CDR3 reads CSAGGADTQYF. In nucleotides, the CDR3 is TGCAGTGCAGGGGGGGCAGATACGCAGTATTTT.